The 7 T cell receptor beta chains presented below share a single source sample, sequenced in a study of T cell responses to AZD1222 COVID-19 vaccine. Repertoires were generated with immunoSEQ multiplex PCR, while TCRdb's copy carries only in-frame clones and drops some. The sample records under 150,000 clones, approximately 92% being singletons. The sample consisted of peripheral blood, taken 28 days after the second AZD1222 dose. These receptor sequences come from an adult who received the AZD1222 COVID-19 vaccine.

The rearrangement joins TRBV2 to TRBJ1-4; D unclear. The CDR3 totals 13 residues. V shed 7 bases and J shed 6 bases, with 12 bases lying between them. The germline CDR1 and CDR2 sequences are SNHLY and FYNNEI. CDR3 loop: CASTIFPDEKLFF. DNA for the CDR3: TGTGCCAGCACTATATTTCCAGATGAAAAACTGTTTTTT.

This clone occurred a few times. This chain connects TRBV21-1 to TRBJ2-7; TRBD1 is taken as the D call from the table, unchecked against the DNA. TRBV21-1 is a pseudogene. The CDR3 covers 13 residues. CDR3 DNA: TGTGCCAGCACCGTGGGCAGGCACTACGAGCAGTACTTC. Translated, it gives CASTVGRHYEQYF.

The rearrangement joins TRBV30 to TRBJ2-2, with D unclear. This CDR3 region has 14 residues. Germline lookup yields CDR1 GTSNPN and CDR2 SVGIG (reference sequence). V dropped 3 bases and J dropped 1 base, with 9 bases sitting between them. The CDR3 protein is CAWSGWQNTGELFF. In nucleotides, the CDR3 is TGTGCCTGGAGCGGTTGGCAGAACACCGGGGAGCTGTTTTTT.

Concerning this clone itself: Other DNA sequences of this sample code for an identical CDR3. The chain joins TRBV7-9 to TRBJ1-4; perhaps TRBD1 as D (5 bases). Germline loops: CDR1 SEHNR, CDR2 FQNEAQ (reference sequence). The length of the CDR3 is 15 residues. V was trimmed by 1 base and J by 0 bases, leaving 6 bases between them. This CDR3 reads CASSLGGTTNEKLFF. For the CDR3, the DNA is TGTGCCAGCAGCTTAGGGGGCACAACTAATGAAAAACTGTTTTTT.

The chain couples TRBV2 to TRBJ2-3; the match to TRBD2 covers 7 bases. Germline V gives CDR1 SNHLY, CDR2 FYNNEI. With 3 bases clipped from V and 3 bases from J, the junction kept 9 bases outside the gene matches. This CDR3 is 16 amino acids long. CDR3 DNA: TGTGCCAGCAGTGAGGTGGGCGCCGGGGGGACAGATACGCAGTATTTT. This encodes CASSEVGAGGTDTQYF.

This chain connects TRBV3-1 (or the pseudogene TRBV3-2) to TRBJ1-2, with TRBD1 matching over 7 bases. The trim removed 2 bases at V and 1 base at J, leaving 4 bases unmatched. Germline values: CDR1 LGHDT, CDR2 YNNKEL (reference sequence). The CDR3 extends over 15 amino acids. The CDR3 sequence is CASSQRTGLNYGYTF. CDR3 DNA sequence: TGTGCCAGCAGCCAAAGGACAGGACTTAACTATGGCTACACCTTC.

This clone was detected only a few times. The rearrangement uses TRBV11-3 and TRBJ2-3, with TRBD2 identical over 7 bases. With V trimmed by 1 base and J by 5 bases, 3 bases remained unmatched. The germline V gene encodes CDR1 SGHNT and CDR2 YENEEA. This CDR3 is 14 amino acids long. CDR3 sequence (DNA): TGTGCCAGCAGCTTAGCGGGAGGTGGAGATACGCAGTATTTT. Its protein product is CASSLAGGGDTQYF.